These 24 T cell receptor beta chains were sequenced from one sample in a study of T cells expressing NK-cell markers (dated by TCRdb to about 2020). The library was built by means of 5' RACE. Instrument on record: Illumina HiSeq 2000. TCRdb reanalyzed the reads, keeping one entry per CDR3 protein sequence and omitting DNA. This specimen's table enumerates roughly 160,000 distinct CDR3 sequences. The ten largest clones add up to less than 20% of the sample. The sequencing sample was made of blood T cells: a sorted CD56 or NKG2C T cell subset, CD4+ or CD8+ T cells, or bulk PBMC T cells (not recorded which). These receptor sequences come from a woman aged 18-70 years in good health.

The chain's CDR3 is CASSPSLTVTTNYGYTF. The genes are TRBV3-1 and TRBJ1-2. The germline gives CDR1 LGHDT, CDR2 YNNKEL (reference sequence). The CDR3 runs to 17 residues.

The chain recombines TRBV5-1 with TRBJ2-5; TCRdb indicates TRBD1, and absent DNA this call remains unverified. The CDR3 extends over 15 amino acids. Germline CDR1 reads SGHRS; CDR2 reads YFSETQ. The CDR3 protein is CASSLGVDREETQYF.

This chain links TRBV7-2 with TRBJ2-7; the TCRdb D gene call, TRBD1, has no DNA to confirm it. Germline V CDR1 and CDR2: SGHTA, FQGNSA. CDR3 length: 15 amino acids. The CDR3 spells CASSLTGQGFYEQYF.

CDR3 region: CASSEQPQGTDTQYF. The chain uses TRBV14 and TRBJ2-3; TCRdb reports TRBD1, a call that lacks DNA to check it against. The CDR3 sequence is 15 residues long. Germline V gene sequence: CDR1 SGHDN, CDR2 FVKESK.

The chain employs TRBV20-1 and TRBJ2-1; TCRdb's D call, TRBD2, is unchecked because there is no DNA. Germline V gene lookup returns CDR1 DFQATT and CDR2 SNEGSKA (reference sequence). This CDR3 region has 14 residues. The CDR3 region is CSAELAGGDNEQFF.

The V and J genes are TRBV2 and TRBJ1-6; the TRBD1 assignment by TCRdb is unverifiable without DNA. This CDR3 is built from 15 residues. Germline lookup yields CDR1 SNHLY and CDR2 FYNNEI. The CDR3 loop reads CASSELGQENSPLHF.

CDR3 residues: CASSQDPEAGGRNEQFF. The rearrangement uses TRBV14 and TRBJ2-1; TCRdb calls TRBD2, which cannot be checked without DNA. CDR1 is SGHDN, CDR2 FVKESK, per germline. CDR3 length: 17 amino acids.

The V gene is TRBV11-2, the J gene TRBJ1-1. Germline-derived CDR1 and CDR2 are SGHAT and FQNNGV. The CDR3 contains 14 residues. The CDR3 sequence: CASSHEATNTEAFF. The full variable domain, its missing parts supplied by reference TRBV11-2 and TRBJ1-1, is EAGVAQSPRYKIIEKRQSVAFWCNPISGHATLYWYQQILGQGPKLLIQFQNNGVVDDSQLPKDRFSAERLKGVDSTLKIQPAKLEDSAVYLCASSHEATNTEAFFGQGTRLTVV.

The CDR3: CSARMVIGNTIYF. The chain has TRBV20-1 and TRBJ1-3. CDR1 DFQATT and CDR2 SNEGSKA come from the germline V gene (reference sequence). The CDR3 covers 13 residues.

CDR3 sequence reads: CASSVVEREIDEQFF. The chain links TRBV9 to TRBJ2-1; TCRdb indicates TRBD2, and absent DNA this call remains unverified. Per germline, CDR1 SGDLS and CDR2 YYNGEE. This CDR3 region has 15 residues.

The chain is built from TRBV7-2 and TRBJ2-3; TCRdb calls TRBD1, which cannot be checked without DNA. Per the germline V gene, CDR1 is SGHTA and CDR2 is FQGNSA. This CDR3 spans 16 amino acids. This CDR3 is CASSPYRGRDTDTQYF.

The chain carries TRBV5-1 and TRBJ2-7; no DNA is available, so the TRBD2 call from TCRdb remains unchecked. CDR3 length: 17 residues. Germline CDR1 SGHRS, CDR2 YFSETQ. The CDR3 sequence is CASSLAPSGGAPYEQYF.

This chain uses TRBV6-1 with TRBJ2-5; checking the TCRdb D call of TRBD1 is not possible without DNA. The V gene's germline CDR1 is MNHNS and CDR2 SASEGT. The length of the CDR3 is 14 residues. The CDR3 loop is CASRRQGAVETQYF.

The CDR3: CASSLAWGQNYGYTF. The V and J genes are TRBV5-1 and TRBJ1-2; lacking DNA, the TRBD1 call made by TCRdb goes unchecked. CDR1 is SGHRS, CDR2 YFSETQ, per germline. This CDR3 is built from 15 residues.

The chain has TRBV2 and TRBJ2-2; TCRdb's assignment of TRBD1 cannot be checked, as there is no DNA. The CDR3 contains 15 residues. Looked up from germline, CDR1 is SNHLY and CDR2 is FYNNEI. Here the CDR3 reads CASTKDRQNTGELFF.

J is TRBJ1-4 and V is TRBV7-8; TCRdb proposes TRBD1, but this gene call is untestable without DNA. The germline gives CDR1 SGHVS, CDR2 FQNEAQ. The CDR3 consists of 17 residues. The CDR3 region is CASSSNGARLADEKLFF.

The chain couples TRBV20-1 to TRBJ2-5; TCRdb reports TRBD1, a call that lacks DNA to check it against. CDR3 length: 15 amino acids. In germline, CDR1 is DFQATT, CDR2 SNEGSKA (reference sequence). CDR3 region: CSAATGTNNGVTQYF.

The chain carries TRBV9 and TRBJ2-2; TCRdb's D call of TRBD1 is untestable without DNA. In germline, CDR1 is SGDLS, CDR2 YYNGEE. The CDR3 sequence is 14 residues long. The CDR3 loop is CASSALQGAGELFF. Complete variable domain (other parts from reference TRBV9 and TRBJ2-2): DSGVTQTPKHLITATGQRVTLRCSPRSGDLSVYWYQQSLDQGLQFLIQYYNGEERAKGNILERFSAQQFPDLHSELNLSSLELGDSALYFCASSALQGAGELFFGEGSRLTVL.

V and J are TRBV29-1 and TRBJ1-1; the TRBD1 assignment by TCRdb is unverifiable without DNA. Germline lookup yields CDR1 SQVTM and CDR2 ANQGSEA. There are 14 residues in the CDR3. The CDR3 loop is CSVKDRGMDTEAFF.

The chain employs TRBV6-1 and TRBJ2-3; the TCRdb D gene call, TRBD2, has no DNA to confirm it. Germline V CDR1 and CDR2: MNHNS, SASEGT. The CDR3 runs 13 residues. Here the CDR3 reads CASGSGHTDTQYF.

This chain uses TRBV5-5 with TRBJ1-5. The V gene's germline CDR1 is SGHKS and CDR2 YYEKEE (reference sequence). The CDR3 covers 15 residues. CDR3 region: CASSPTPFGNQPQHF.

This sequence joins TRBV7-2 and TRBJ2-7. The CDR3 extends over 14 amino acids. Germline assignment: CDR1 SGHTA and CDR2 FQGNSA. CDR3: CASSRETGPYEQYF.

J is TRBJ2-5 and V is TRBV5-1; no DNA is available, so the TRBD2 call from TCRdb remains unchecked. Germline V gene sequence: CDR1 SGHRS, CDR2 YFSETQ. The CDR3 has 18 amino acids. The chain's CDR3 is CASSLVASGGTLQETQYF.

The chain's CDR3 is CSARDSGATSPLHF. The chain links TRBV20-1 to TRBJ1-6; the TRBD1 assignment by TCRdb is unverifiable without DNA. CDR1 is DFQATT and CDR2 is SNEGSKA in the germline V gene (reference sequence). The CDR3 contains 14 residues.